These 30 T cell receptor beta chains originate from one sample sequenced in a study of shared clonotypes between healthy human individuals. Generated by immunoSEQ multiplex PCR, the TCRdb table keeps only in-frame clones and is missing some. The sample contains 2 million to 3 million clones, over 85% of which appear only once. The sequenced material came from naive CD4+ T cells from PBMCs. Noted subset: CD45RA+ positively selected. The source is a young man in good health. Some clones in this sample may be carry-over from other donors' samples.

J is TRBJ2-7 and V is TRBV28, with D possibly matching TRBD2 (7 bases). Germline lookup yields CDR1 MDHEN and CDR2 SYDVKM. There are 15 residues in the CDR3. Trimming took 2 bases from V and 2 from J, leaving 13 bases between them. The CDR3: CASSLRGGITYEQYF. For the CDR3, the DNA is TGTGCCAGCAGTTTAAGGGGGGGTATTACCTACGAGCAGTACTTC.

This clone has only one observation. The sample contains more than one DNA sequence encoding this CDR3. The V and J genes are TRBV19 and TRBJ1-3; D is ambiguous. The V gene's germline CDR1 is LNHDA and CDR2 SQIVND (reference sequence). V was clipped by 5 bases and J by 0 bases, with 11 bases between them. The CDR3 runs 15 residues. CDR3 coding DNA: TGTGCCAGTAGTCCCACGGGCAGCTCTGGAAACACCATATATTTT. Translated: CASSPTGSSGNTIYF.

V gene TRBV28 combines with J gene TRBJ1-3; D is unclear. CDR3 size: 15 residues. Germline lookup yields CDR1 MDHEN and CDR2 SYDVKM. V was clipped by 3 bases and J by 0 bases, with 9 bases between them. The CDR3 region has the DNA TGTGCCAGCAGTTTTAGCTTCGCCTCTGGAAACACCATATATTTT. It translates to CASSFSFASGNTIYF.

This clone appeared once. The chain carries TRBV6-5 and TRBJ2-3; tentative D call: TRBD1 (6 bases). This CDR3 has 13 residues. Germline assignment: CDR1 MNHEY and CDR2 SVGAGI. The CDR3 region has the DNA TGTGCAACCGCAGAGGGGGACACAGATACGCAGTATTTT. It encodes CATAEGDTDTQYF.

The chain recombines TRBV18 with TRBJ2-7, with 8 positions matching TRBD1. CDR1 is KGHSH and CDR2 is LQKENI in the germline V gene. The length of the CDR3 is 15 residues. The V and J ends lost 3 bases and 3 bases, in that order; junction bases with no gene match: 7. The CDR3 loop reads CASSPGQGNLYEQYF. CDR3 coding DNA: TGTGCCAGCTCACCCGGACAGGGAAATCTCTACGAGCAGTACTTC.

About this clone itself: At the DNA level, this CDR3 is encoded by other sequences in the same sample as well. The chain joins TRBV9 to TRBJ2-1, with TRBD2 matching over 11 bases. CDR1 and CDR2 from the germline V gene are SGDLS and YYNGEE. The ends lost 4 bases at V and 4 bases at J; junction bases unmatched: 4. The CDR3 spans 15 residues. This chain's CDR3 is CASSPRTSGYNEQFF. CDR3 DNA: TGTGCCAGCAGCCCAAGGACTAGCGGGTACAATGAGCAGTTCTTC.

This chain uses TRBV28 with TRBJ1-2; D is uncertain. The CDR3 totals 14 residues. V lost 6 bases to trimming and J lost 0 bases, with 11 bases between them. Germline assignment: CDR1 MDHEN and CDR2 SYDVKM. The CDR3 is CASSQGATNYGYTF. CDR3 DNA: TGTGCCAGCAGCCAAGGAGCTACTAACTATGGCTACACCTTC.

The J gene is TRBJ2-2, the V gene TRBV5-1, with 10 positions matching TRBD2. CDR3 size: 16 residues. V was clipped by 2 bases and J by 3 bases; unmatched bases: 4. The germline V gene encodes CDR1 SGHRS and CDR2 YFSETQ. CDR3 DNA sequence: TGCGCCAGCAGCTTACACGGACTAGCGGACACCGGGGAGCTGTTTTTT. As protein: CASSLHGLADTGELFF.

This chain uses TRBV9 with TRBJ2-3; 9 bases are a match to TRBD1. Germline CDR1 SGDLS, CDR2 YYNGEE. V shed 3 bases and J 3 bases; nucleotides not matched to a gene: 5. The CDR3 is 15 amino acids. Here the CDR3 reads CASSEGTGYTDTQYF. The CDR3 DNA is TGTGCCAGCAGCGAGGGGACAGGGTATACAGATACGCAGTATTTT.

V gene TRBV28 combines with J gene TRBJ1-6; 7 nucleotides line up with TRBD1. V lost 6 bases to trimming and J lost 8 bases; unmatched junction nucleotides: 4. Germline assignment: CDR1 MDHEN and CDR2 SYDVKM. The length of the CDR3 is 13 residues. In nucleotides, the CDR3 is TGTGCCAGCAGGGGACAGAATGATTCACCCCTCCACTTT. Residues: CASRGQNDSPLHF.

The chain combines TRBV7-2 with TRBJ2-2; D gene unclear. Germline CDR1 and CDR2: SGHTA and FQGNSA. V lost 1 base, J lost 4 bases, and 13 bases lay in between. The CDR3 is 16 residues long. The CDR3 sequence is CASSLGSRSFTGELFF. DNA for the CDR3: TGTGCCAGCAGCTTAGGGTCTAGATCGTTCACCGGGGAGCTGTTTTTT.

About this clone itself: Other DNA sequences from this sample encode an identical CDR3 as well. The CDR3 sequence is CASSLRAENTEAFF. The DNA for the CDR3 is TGCGCCAGCAGCTTAAGGGCGGAGAACACTGAAGCTTTCTTT. The V and J genes are TRBV5-1 and TRBJ1-1; D not resolved. CDR1 SGHRS and CDR2 YFSETQ come from the germline V gene. V dropped 2 bases and J dropped 1 base, with 9 bases sitting between them. This CDR3 contains 14 residues. Using reference TRBV5-1 and TRBJ1-1 for the parts outside the CDR3, the full variable domain is KAGVTQTPRYLIKTRGQQVTLSCSPISGHRSVSWYQQTPGQGLQFLFEYFSETQRNKGNFPGRFSGRQFSNSRSEMNVSTLELGDSALYLCASSLRAENTEAFFGQGTRLTVV.

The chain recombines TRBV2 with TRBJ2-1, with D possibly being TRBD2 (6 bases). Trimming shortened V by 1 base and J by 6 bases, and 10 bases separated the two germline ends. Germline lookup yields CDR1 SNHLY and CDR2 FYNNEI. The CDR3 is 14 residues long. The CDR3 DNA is TGTGCCAGCAGTGAAGAGGGACTCCTCAATGAGCAGTTCTTC. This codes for CASSEEGLLNEQFF. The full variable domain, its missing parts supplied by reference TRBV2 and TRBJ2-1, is EPEVTQTPSHQVTQMGQEVILRCVPISNHLYFYWYRQILGQKVEFLVSFYNNEISEKSEIFDDQFSVERPDGSNFTLKIRSTKLEDSAMYFCASSEEGLLNEQFFGPGTRLTVL.

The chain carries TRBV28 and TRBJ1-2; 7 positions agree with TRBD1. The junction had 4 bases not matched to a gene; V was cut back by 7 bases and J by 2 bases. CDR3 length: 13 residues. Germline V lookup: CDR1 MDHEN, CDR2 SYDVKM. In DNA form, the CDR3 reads TGTGCCAGCATCAACAGGGGAAACTATGGCTACACCTTC. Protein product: CASINRGNYGYTF.

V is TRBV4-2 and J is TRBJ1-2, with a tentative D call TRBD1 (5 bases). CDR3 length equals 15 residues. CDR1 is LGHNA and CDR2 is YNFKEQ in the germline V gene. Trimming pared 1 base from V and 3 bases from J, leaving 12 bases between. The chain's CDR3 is CASSQGVGQDYGYTF. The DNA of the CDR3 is TGTGCCAGCAGCCAAGGCGTGGGGCAGGACTATGGCTACACCTTC.

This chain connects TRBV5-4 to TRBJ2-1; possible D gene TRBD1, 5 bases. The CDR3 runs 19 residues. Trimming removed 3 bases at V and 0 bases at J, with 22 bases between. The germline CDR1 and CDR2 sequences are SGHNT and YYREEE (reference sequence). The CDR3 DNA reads TGTGCCAGCAGCTCAGGGTACCGAAAGGGCAAGGCCTCCTACAATGAGCAGTTCTTC. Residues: CASSSGYRKGKASYNEQFF.

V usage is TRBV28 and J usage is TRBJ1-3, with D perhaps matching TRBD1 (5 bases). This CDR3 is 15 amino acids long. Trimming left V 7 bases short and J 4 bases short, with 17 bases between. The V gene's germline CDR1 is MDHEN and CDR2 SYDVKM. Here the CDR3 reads CASTRPPGSGNTIYF. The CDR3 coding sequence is TGTGCCAGCACCAGACCCCCAGGGTCCGGAAACACCATATATTTT.

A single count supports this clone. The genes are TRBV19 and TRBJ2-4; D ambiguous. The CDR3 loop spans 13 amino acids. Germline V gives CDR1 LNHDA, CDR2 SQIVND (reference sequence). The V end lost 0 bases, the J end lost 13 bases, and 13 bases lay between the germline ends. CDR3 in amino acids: CASSIDVPRKQYF. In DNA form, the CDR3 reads TGTGCCAGTAGTATAGATGTTCCCAGAAAACAGTACTTC. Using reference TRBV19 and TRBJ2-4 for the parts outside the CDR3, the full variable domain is DGGITQSPKYLFRKEGQNVTLSCEQNLNHDAMYWYRQDPGQGLRLIYYSQIVNDFQKGDIAEGYSVSREKKESFPLTVTSAQKNPTAFYLCASSIDVPRKQYFGAGTRLSVL.

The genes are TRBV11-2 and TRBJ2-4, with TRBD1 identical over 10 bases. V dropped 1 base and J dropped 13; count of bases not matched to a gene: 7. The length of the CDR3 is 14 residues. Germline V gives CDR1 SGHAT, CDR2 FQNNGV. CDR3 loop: CASSLGGRGQGQYF. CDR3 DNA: TGTGCCAGCAGCTTAGGAGGTCGGGGACAGGGGCAGTACTTC. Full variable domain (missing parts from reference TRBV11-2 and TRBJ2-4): EAGVAQSPRYKIIEKRQSVAFWCNPISGHATLYWYQQILGQGPKLLIQFQNNGVVDDSQLPKDRFSAERLKGVDSTLKIQPAKLEDSAVYLCASSLGGRGQGQYFGAGTRLSVL.

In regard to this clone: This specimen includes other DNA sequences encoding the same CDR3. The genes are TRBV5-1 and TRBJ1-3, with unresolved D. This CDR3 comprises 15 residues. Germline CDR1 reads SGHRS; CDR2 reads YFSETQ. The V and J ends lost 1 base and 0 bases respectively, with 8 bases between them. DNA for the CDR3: TGCGCCAGCAGCTTGAGCACCAGCTCTGGAAACACCATATATTTT. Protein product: CASSLSTSSGNTIYF. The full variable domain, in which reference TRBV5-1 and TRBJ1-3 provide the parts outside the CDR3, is KAGVTQTPRYLIKTRGQQVTLSCSPISGHRSVSWYQQTPGQGLQFLFEYFSETQRNKGNFPGRFSGRQFSNSRSEMNVSTLELGDSALYLCASSLSTSSGNTIYFGEGSWLTVV.

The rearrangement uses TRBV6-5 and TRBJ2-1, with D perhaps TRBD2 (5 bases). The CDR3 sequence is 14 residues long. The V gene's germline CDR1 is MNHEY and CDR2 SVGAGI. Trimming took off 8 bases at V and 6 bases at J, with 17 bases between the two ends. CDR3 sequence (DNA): TGTGCCAGCCGAGGAACTAGGTCGGGCAATGAGCAGTTCTTC. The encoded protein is CASRGTRSGNEQFF.

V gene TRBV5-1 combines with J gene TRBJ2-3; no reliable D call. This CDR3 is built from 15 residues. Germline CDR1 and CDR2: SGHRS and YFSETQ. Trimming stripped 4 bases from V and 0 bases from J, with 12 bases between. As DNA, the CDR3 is TGCGCCAGCAGCCCCCCACTGCGTAGCACAGATACGCAGTATTTT. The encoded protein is CASSPPLRSTDTQYF.

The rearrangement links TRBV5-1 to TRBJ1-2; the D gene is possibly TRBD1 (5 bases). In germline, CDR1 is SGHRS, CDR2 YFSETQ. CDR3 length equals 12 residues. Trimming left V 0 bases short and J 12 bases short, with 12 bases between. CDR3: CASSLEAGSHTF. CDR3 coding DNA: TGCGCCAGCAGCTTGGAGGCAGGGTCCCACACCTTC.

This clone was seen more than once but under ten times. CDR3 loop: CASWGSGYTF. The CDR3 nucleotides read TGTGCCAGTTGGGGCTCTGGCTACACCTTC. This chain links TRBV2 with TRBJ1-2, with D maybe TRBD1 (5 bases). This CDR3 has 10 residues. V was clipped by 9 bases and J by 7 bases, with 9 bases between them. Looked up from germline, CDR1 is SNHLY and CDR2 is FYNNEI. Drawing the rest from reference TRBV2 and TRBJ1-2, the complete variable domain is EPEVTQTPSHQVTQMGQEVILRCVPISNHLYFYWYRQILGQKVEFLVSFYNNEISEKSEIFDDQFSVERPDGSNFTLKIRSTKLEDSAMYFCASWGSGYTFGSGTRLTVV.

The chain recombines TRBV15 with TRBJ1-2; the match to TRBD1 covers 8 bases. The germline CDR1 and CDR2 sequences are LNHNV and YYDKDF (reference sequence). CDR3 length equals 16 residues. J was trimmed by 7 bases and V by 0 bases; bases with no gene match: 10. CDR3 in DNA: TGTGCCACCAGCAGAGATAGGGACAGGATGGGACTTGGCTACACCTTC. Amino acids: CATSRDRDRMGLGYTF.

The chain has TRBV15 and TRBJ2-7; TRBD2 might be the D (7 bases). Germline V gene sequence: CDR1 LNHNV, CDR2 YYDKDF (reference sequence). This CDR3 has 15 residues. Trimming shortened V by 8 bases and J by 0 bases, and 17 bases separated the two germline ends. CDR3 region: CATSPGGLTSYEQYF. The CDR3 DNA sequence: TGTGCCACCTCGCCGGGGGGCCTTACCTCCTACGAGCAGTACTTC.

CDR3 amino acids: CAWGGAPSNEQFF. The CDR3, as DNA: TGTGCCTGGGGGGGGGCCCCGTCCAATGAGCAGTTCTTC. The gene calls are TRBV30 and TRBJ2-1, with D maybe TRBD2 (7 bases). The CDR3 length is 13 residues. Germline lookup yields CDR1 GTSNPN and CDR2 SVGIG (reference sequence). Deletions cut 5 bases from V and 6 bases from J, with 14 bases between.

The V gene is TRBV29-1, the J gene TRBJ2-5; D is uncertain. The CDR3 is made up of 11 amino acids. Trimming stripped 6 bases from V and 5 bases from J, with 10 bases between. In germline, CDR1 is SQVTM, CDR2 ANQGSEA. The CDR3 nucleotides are TGCAGCGTCCTCGGGTGGGAGACCCAGTACTTC. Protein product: CSVLGWETQYF. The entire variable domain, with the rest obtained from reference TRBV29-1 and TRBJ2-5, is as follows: SAVISQKPSRDICQRGTSLTIQCQVDSQVTMMFWYRQQPGQSLTLIATANQGSEATYESGFVIDKFPISRPNLTFSTLTVSNMSPEDSSIYLCSVLGWETQYFGPGTRLLVL.

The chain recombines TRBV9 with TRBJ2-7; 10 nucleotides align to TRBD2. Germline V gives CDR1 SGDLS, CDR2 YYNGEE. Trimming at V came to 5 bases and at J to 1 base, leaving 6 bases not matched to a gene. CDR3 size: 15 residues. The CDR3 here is CASRPGLADSYEQYF. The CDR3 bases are TGTGCCAGCAGGCCTGGACTAGCGGATTCCTACGAGCAGTACTTC.

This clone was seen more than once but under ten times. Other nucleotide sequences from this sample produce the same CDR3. CDR3 coding DNA: TGTGCCAGCAGTTCACAGGGTTATGGCTACACCTTC. Its protein product is CASSSQGYGYTF. The V call is TRBV28, the J call TRBJ1-2; a possible D gene is TRBD1 (6 bases). The CDR3 length is 12 residues. Between the trimmed V and J ends, which lost 4 bases and 5 bases, there was a span of 8 bases. Germline-derived CDR1 and CDR2 are MDHEN and SYDVKM.